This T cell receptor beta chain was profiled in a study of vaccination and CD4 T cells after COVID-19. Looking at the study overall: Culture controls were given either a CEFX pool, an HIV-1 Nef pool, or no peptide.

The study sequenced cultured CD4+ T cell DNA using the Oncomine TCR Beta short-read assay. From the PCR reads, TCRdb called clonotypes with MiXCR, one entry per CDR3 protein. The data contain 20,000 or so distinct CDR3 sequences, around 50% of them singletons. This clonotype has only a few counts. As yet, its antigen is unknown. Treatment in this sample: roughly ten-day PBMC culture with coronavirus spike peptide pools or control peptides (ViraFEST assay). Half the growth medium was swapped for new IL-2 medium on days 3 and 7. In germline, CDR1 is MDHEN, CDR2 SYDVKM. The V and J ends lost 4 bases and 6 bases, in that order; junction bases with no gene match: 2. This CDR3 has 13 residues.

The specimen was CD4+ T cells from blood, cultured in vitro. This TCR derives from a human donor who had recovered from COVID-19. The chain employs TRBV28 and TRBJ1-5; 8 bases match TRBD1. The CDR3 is CASSWTGSQPQHF. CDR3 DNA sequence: TGTGCCAGCAGTTGGACAGGGAGTCAGCCCCAGCATTTT.